The sequence of this T cell receptor (beta chain) was determined in a study of T cell repertoires in aging, cancer and after chemotherapy (dated by TCRdb to about 2019). Background on the whole study: The donors fell into six age groups ranging from 30 or younger to 70 or older, and each group had at least three individuals. About 8.3 million TCR reads were contained in the full dataset. To look at immunoaging and at how T cells reconstitute after chemotherapy, the study profiled TCR beta repertoires in peripheral blood from both healthy donors and cancer patients. Control TCR repertoires from healthy donors were recorded over several months to years, and clear clonal overlap was observed across re-sampling. Alongside 95 healthy donors serving as a reference group, the cohort included 200 to 250 cancer patients, of whom around 91 had hematological cancers and 120 to 130 had solid cancers. Paper-wide results and their limitations: Untreated patients with hematological or solid cancers showed significantly lower blood TCR diversity and higher clonality than age-matched healthy donors. An increase in median generation probability over the chemotherapy interval was observed in both cancer cohorts, suggesting that the repertoire was reconstituted through rebound thymic output. In healthy donors, the drop in TCR diversity with age came mainly from a loss of richness, whereas in cancer patients a loss of evenness also played a part. It was noted by the authors that conclusions about immunological memory after chemotherapy cannot be drawn from the repertoire data.

CDR1 MNHEY and CDR2 SVGEGT are derived from the germline V gene. Counted from cysteine to phenylalanine, this CDR3 has 14 amino acids. Kept here is only the CDR3 DNA, which spans 42 bases and is read in frame from base 1. For this chain, trimming is 2 bases at the V end and 7 bases at the J end, and the number of junction bases without a gene match is 0. Rearranged TRB sequences spanning V, D and J segments were amplified by multiplex touch-down PCR using a mixed TRB-A/B primer pool. Illumina adapters and sample indices were attached to the amplicons through two consecutive PCR reactions run with Phusion HS II polymerase. Amplicons were gel-purified with the NucleoSpin Gel and PCR Clean-up kit, then checked with Qubit and an Agilent 2100 Bioanalyzer. Sequencing of the libraries was done on an Illumina MiSeq with paired-end, single-indexed 600-cycle runs. The source study handled its data this way. TRB sequences were processed with MiXCR versions 2.12 and 3.0.5. Each unique CDR3 nucleotide sequence was treated as one clone, and only productive sequences with two or more reads were kept. Repertoire metrics included Shannon diversity, evenness, clonality (one minus evenness), and alpha-parameterized diversity profiles from alpha 0 to 5. The IGoR algorithm was used to calculate generation probabilities of clones in the paired pre- and post-chemotherapy samples. TCRdb's own reprocessing of the public reads used fastp at Q25 and MiXCR and kept productive beta chains. Every distinct CDR3 protein forms one entry, paired with its most common genes and DNA. These V and J calls rely on TCRdb rather than the paper's analysis. For this sample there are 12,000 or so distinct CDR3 sequences; 30% to 35% appear just once. The ten largest make up about 9.5% of the sample.

Instead of sorted cells or RNA, genomic DNA extracted from peripheral blood served as the source for amplifying TCR beta rearrangements. This clonotype came up a few times. Which antigen it targets is not known. No per-base quality is available; no much larger clone lies one base away. The sequenced material came from blood. This TCR was sampled from a human donor in good health. The donor label of this sample is uncertain. The rearranged chain carries TRBV6-2 or TRBV6-3 and TRBJ1-6, and TRBD1 aligns with 9 junction nucleotides. The CDR3 region: CASSYGTGNSPLHF. The DNA sequence is as follows: TGTGCCAGCAGTTACGGGACAGGGAATTCACCCCTCCACTTT.